The T cell receptor (beta chain) described here comes from a study of T cell repertoires and HLA-DP antigens. In the study overall: Transduced HeLa cells presented HLA-DP to CD4+ T cells. Average DNA input: 218.4 ng for CD137+CD4+ sorts, approximately 1,200 ng pre-culture.

J lost 5 bases, V lost 3 bases, and 6 bases had no gene match. The V gene's germline CDR1 is KGHSH and CDR2 LQKENI. This CDR3 has 15 residues. About this clone: The target antigen is unknown.

TCRdb's copy holds only in-frame clones and misses some; the assay was immunoSEQ multiplex PCR. Among about 89,000 clones listed, about 89% were seen once. This receptor was identified in a man aged 50 to 59 in good health and CMV-seronegative. Sequencing was performed on CD4+ T cells from PBMCs. The chain uses TRBV18 and TRBJ2-5; 10 bases agree with TRBD1. This chain's CDR3 is CASSPGTGESETQYF. Here the CDR3 DNA reads TGTGCCAGCTCACCTGGGACAGGGGAGTCGGAGACCCAGTACTTC.